This TCR beta chain appears in the sequencing data of a study of blood T cell repertoires in COVID-19. Study details: Spain, Italy and the United States supplied samples that represented acute and convalescent COVID-19.

This CDR3 spans 17 amino acids. From germline, CDR1 is SGDLS and CDR2 YYNGEE. V was clipped by 3 bases and J by 0 bases; unmatched bases: 5. Authors' processing steps: Scientists estimated how many nucleated cells there were by amplifying reference gene primers. TCRdb keeps only in-frame clones here, not all; method: immunoSEQ multiplex PCR. The V and J calls and clone size were taken over from that table, and D and trimming were inferred from the DNA. The sample has tens of thousands of clones, 70% to 80% seen once. The chain joins TRBV9 to TRBJ2-1; 11 nucleotides align to TRBD2. Sample: peripheral blood. This clonotype was sampled from a man between 60 and 75 years old with acute or convalescent COVID-19. Written as DNA, the CDR3 is TGTGCCAGCAGCGGCGGACTAGCGGGTTTCTCCTACAATGAGCAGTTCTTC. Translated, it gives CASSGGLAGFSYNEQFF.